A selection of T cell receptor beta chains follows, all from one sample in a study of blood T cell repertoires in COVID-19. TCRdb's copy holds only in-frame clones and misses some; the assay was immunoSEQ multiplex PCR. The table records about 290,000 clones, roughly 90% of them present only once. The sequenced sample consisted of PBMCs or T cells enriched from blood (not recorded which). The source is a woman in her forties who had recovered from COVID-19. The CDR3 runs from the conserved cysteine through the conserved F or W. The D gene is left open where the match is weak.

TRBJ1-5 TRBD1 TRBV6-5 CASSADRGKNQPQHF
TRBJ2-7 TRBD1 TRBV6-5 CASSRTGSYEQYF
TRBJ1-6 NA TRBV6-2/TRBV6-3 CASSNRVDTSPLHF
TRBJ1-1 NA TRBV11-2 CASSSGGGAGTEAFF
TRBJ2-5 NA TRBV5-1 CASSLAGSAEETQYF
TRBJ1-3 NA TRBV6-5 CASRRPPVSPTIYF
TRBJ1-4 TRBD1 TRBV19 CATLDRGSEKLFF
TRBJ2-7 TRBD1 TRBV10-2 CASRDTGGRYEQYF
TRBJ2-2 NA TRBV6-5 CASRIESIGELFF
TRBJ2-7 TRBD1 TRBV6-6 CASSTGTEYEQYF
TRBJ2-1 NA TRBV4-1 CASSRPSTSPDQQFF
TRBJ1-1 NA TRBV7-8 CASSLAGSLGAMNTEAFF
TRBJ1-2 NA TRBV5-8 CASSQQSGGAYYGYTF
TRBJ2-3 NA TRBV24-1 CATSDPRTTTDTQYF
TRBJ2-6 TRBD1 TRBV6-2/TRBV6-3 CASSLDPRDRRSGANVLTF
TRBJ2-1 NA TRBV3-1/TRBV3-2 CASSQVMGGSYNEQFF
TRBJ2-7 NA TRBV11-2 CASSLSGSLPEQYF
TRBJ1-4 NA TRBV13 CASSSAQYRGEKLFF
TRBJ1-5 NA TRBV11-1 CASSRDGDRPQHF
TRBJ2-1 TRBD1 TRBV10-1 CASSPGTDTYNEQFF
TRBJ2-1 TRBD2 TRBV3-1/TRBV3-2 CASSPSGVSYNEQFF
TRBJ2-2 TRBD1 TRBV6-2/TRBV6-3 CASSYHSGTANTGELFF
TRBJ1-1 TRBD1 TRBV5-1 CASSLATGQMNTEAFF
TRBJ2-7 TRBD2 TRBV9 CASSVGPTGGVSYEQYF
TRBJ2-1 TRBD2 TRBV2 CAIPSGGGYNEQFF
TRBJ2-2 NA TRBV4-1 CASSPQLPRNTGELFF
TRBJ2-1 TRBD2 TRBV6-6 CASSHAAMGQRLAGAWEQFF
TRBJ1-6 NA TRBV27 CASTSFGGDRSPLHF
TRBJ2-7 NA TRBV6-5 CASSEASRNVRQYF
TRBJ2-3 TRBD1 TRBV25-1 CASSEPGTGVSDTQYF
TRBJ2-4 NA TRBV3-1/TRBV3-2 CASSQSDRTKNIQYF
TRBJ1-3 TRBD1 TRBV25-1 CASSEWDSSGNTIYF
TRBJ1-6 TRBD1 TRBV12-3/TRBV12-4 CASRQGYNSPLHF
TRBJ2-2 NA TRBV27 CASSGWGQGGELFF
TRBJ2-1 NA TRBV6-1 CASSERLELKQFF
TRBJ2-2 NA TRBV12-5 CASGLVQGGELFF